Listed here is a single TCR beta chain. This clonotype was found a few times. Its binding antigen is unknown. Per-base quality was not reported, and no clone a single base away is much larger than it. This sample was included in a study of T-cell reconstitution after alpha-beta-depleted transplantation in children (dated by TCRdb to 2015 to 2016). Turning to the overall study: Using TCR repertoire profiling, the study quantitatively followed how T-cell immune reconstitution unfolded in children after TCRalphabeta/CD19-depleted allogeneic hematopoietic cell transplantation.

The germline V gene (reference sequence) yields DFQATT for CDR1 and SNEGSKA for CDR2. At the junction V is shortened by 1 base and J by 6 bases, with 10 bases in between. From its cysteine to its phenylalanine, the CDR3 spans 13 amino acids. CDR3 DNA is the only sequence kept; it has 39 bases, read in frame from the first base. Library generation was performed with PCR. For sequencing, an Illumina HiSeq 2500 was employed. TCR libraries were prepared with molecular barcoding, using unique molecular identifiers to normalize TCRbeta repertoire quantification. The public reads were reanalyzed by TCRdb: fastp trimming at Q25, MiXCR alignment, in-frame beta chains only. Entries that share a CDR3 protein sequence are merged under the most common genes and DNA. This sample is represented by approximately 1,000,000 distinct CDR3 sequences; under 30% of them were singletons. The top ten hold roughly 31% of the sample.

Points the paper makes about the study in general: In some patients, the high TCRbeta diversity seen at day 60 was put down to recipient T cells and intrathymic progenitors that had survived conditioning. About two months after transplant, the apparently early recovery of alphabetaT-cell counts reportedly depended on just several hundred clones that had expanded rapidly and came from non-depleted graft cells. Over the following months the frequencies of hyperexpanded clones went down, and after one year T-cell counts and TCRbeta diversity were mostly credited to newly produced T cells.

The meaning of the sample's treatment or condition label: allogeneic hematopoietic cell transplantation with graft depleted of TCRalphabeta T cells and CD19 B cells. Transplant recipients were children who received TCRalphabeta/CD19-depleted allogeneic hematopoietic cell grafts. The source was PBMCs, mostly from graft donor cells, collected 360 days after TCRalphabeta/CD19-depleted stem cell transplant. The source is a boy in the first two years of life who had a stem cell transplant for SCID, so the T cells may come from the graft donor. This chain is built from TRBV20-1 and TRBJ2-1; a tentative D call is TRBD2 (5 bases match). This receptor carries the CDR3 CSARGISGNEQFF. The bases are TGCAGTGCTAGAGGTATCAGCGGCAATGAGCAGTTCTTC.